This T cell receptor (beta chain) was captured by sequencing in a study of blood T cell repertoires in COVID-19. Study context: Samples representing acute and convalescent COVID-19 were sourced from the United States, Italy and Spain. The analysed material was cDNA or gDNA that came from T cells, B-cell-depleted T cells, or PBMCs.

Using immunoSEQ multiplex PCR, the repertoire was profiled, and TCRdb retains in-frame clones only, with some absent. The sample records roughly 300,000 clones, around 90% being singletons. Patients at the Seattle site were enrolled during active infection and followed longitudinally. V was trimmed by 5 bases and J by 6 bases, leaving 11 bases between them. The CDR3 runs to 14 residues. Germline V gene sequence: CDR1 MNHEY, CDR2 SVGAGI. What was sequenced was peripheral blood. J is TRBJ1-6 and V is TRBV6-5; D unclear. This sequence was found in a woman aged 25 to 39 with COVID-19, enrolled during active disease. CDR3 amino acids: CASSTSYANSPLHF. DNA for the CDR3: TGTGCCAGCAGTACCTCCTACGCTAATTCACCCCTCCACTTT.